A single sample is the source of the 3 T cell receptor beta chains below, sequenced in a study of T cells in localized non-small cell lung cancer. Repertoires were generated with immunoSEQ multiplex PCR, while TCRdb's copy carries only in-frame clones and drops some. The sample gives more than 20,000 clones, roughly 90% of which show up once; 5.5% to 6.5% is in the top ten. Sequenced material: PBMCs, taken before any cancer treatment. These receptors were obtained from a man aged 40 to 69 with stage II lung adenocarcinoma.

The gene calls are TRBV11-2 and TRBJ2-2; 15 nucleotides agree with TRBD2. Germline CDR1 SGHAT, CDR2 FQNNGV. Germline trimming cut 1 base from V and 4 bases from J; bases unmatched to any gene: 4. The CDR3 is 18 amino acids. The chain's CDR3 is CASSLVAGLAGGTGELFF. CDR3 sequence (DNA): TGTGCCAGCAGCTTAGTCGCGGGACTAGCGGGAGGCACCGGGGAGCTGTTTTTT.

The chain employs TRBV18 and TRBJ1-1; D not resolved. CDR1 is KGHSH and CDR2 is LQKENI in the germline V gene. This CDR3 comprises 14 residues. Trimming took 1 base from V and 1 from J, leaving 7 bases between them. The CDR3 region has the DNA TGTGCCAGCTCACCACTGGGAGGGAACACTGAAGCTTTCTTT. This translates into CASSPLGGNTEAFF.

The chain uses TRBV27 and TRBJ2-1; D not resolved. The V gene lost 4 bases and the J gene lost 8 bases, with 12 bases spanning the gap. Germline V gene data show CDR1 as MNHEY and CDR2 as SMNVEV (reference sequence). This CDR3 contains 13 residues. This chain's CDR3 is CASSYKGLDEQFF. CDR3 DNA sequence: TGTGCCAGCAGTTATAAGGGCCTGGATGAGCAGTTCTTC.